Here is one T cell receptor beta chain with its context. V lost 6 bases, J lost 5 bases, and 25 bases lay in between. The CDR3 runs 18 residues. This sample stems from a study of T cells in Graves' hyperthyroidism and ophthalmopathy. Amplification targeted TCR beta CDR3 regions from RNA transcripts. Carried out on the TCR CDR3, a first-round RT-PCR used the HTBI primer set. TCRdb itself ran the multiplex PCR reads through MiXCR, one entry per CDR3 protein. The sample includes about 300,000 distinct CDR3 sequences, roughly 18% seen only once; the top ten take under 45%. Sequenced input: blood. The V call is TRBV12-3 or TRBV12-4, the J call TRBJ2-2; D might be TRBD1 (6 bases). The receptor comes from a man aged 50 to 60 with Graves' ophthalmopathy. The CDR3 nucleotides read TGTGCCAGCAGCGTATTTGATATCCCAGGGGCAGGTACCGGGGAGCTGTTTTTT. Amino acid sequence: CASSVFDIPGAGTGELFF.